The 23 T cell receptor beta chains given below trace back to one sample, sequenced in a study of Graves' ophthalmopathy and Graves' hyperthyroidism. Amplifying from RNA transcripts, the study obtained TCR beta CDR3 regions. HTBI-primed first-round RT-PCR preceded second-round multiplex PCR. TCRdb re-called the multiplex PCR reads through MiXCR, storing one row per CDR3 protein. The sample comprises hundreds of thousands of distinct CDR3 sequences, 35% to 50% of which are singletons, and over 2.5% rests with the top ten. The sequenced sample was peripheral blood. The receptors come from an adult man with Graves' ophthalmopathy.

This clonotype was seen repeatedly, ten times or more. The chain combines TRBV14 with TRBJ2-2; no clear D gene. CDR1 SGHDN and CDR2 FVKESK come from the germline V gene. The V end lost 1 base, the J end lost 3 bases, and 12 bases lay between the germline ends. The CDR3 covers 16 residues. The CDR3 region is CASSQVGRTDTGELFF. CDR3 DNA: TGTGCCAGCAGCCAAGTCGGACGAACCGACACCGGGGAGCTGTTTTTT.

This clonotype was seen at least ten times. The chain joins TRBV7-9 to TRBJ2-2; D is perhaps TRBD1 (5 bases). Deletions cut 1 base from V and 3 bases from J, with 12 bases between. Germline CDR1 is SEHNR and CDR2 is FQNEAQ (reference sequence). The CDR3 sequence is 16 residues long. CDR3 nucleotide sequence: TGTGCCAGCAGCTTAGTTTTACAGGTCGACACCGGGGAGCTGTTTTTT. This encodes CASSLVLQVDTGELFF.

The rearrangement joins TRBV2 to TRBJ1-6; TRBD1 might be the D (6 bases). V was pared by 1 base and J by 10 bases, with 14 bases between. The germline CDR1 and CDR2 sequences are SNHLY and FYNNEI. The CDR3 is 15 amino acids. CDR3 residues: CASSEGRGGFSPLHF. As DNA, the CDR3 is TGTGCCAGCAGTGAAGGGAGAGGGGGATTCTCACCCCTCCACTTT.

This clonotype showed up many times. This chain joins TRBV7-2 and TRBJ1-6; D might be TRBD1 (5 bases). CDR3 length: 15 amino acids. The V and J ends lost 5 bases and 9 bases respectively, with 17 bases between them. Per germline, CDR1 SGHTA and CDR2 FQGNSA. CDR3 coding DNA: TGTGCCAGCAGCGATAGTCAGGGCGGGATTTCACCCCTCCACTTT. Translated: CASSDSQGGISPLHF.

At least ten counts were recorded for this clonotype. An end of the junction differs from the germline gene, which may be a read error. The chain couples TRBV10-3 to TRBJ1-1; possibly TRBD1 for D (5 bases). Per the germline V gene, CDR1 is ENHRY and CDR2 is SYGVKD. CDR3 length equals 13 residues. The CDR3 DNA reads TGTGCCAGCAGTGAACTAGGGGACACTGAAGCTTTCTTT. This encodes CASSELGDTEAFF.

The CDR3 sequence is CATSRDVERPLHF. In DNA, the CDR3 is TGTGCCACCAGCAGGGACGTAGAGAGGCCCCTCCACTTT. The rearrangement links TRBV15 to TRBJ1-6; D unclear. V lost 3 bases, J lost 13 bases, and 13 bases lay in between. Looked up from germline, CDR1 is LNHNV and CDR2 is YYDKDF (reference sequence). The CDR3 runs to 13 residues.

This clonotype has only a few counts. The V gene is TRBV7-2, the J gene TRBJ1-1; D perhaps matches TRBD1 (6 bases). Germline CDR1 reads SGHTA; CDR2 reads FQGNSA. This CDR3 has 13 residues. V gave up 9 bases and J gave up 9 bases, with 20 bases separating them. As DNA, the CDR3 is TGTGCCAGTTTCCCCACAGGGCCTAAAAAAGCTTTCTTT. Translation: CASFPTGPKKAFF.

There are many counts of this clonotype. The CDR3, as DNA: TGTGCCAGCAGCGAGACAGGGGGCGCATACGAGCAGTACTTC. Translation gives CASSETGGAYEQYF. The rearrangement uses TRBV11-2 and TRBJ2-7; 10 bases match TRBD1. The CDR3 covers 14 residues. Germline trimming cut 5 bases from V and 4 bases from J; bases unmatched to any gene: 5. Per the germline V gene, CDR1 is SGHAT and CDR2 is FQNNGV.

This clonotype has ten or more counts. The CDR3 DNA is TGTGCCAGCAGCTCACCCATCGCGCGGGACTACGAGGCGCGCGGCGAGCAGTACTTC. It yields the protein CASSSPIARDYEARGEQYF. V gene TRBV7-8 combines with J gene TRBJ2-7, with TRBD2 matching over 7 bases. The germline CDR1 and CDR2 sequences are SGHVS and FQNEAQ. V trimming: 4 bases; J trimming: 6 bases; junction bases outside the gene matches: 24. The CDR3 length is 19 residues.

This rearrangement joins TRBV5-1 to TRBJ2-5, with TRBD1 matching 12 bases. The trim removed 4 bases at V and 2 bases at J, leaving 6 bases unmatched. CDR1 is SGHRS, CDR2 YFSETQ, per germline. There are 16 residues in the CDR3. The CDR3 here is CASSPGQGAFQETQYF. For the CDR3, the DNA is TGCGCCAGCAGCCCGGGACAGGGGGCGTTTCAAGAGACCCAGTACTTC.

This clonotype was counted ten times or more. This chain links TRBV10-3 with TRBJ2-5; 8 nucleotides agree with TRBD2. Trimming removed 7 bases from V and 3 bases from J; junction bases left unmatched: 10. Germline V gene sequence: CDR1 ENHRY, CDR2 SYGVKD. The CDR3 length is 15 residues. CDR3 DNA: TGTGCCATCAAAGGGGGACTCGGGAGGGAAGAGACCCAGTACTTC. Its protein product is CAIKGGLGREETQYF.

This clonotype turned up a few times. V gene TRBV7-9 combines with J gene TRBJ2-3; a weak D match, TRBD2 (7 bases). The V end was cut by 5 bases, the J end by 6 bases, with 15 bases between. This CDR3 region has 14 residues. Germline CDR1 SEHNR, CDR2 FQNEAQ (reference sequence). CDR3 amino acids: CASSRGGGGDTQYF. The DNA of the CDR3 is TGTGCCAGCAGCCGAGGGGGGGGAGGGGATACGCAGTATTTT.

In its sample, this clonotype was seen many times. The rearrangement links TRBV2 to TRBJ2-2; maybe TRBD1 (5 bases). With 7 bases removed from V and 3 bases from J, the gap between germline ends came to 15 bases. Per the germline V gene, CDR1 is SNHLY and CDR2 is FYNNEI. This CDR3 contains 15 residues. The CDR3 region is CASNGPGHYTGELFF. The CDR3 DNA sequence: TGTGCCAGCAATGGGCCAGGACACTACACCGGGGAGCTGTTTTTT. Looking up the rest from reference TRBV2 and TRBJ2-2 gives the full variable domain: EPEVTQTPSHQVTQMGQEVILRCVPISNHLYFYWYRQILGQKVEFLVSFYNNEISEKSEIFDDQFSVERPDGSNFTLKIRSTKLEDSAMYFCASNGPGHYTGELFFGEGSRLTVL.

This clonotype has only a few counts. The V call is TRBV11-2, the J call TRBJ2-7; weak D call: TRBD2 (6 bases). Germline V lookup: CDR1 SGHAT, CDR2 FQNNGV. The CDR3 is made up of 15 amino acids. V lost 4 bases, J lost 4 bases, and 17 bases lay in between. CDR3 loop: CASSYVIGLRYEQYF. DNA for the CDR3: TGTGCCAGCAGCTATGTAATCGGACTAAGATACGAGCAGTACTTC.

This clonotype was seen only a few times. The genes are TRBV30 and TRBJ2-7, with 9 bases lining up with TRBD1. The V and J ends lost 8 bases and 9 bases, in that order; junction bases with no gene match: 17. The CDR3 contains 14 residues. From germline, CDR1 is GTSNPN and CDR2 SVGIG (reference sequence). Written as DNA, the CDR3 is TGTGCCCTGAGTCCCGGGACAGGGTGGGGGACGCAGTACTTC. Translation gives CALSPGTGWGTQYF.

The rearrangement uses TRBV2 and TRBJ2-7; either TRBD1 or TRBD2 may fit D (5 bases each). CDR3 size: 13 residues. V was shortened by 5 bases and J by 2 bases, with 10 bases between the two germline ends. Per germline, CDR1 SNHLY and CDR2 FYNNEI. For the CDR3, the DNA is TGTGCCAGCAGTTGGGGACCCCCCTACGAGCAGTACTTC. Amino acid sequence: CASSWGPPYEQYF.

Ten or more counts support this clonotype. This chain joins TRBV25-1 and TRBJ2-5, with D perhaps assigned TRBD1 or TRBD2 (5 bases each). Trimming left V 8 bases short and J 10 bases short, with 11 bases between. Germline CDR1 is MGHDK and CDR2 is SYGVNS. This CDR3 has 10 residues. CDR3 in DNA: TGTGCCAGCGTGGGGGAAAGCCAGTACTTC. Protein: CASVGESQYF.

Regarding this clonotype: At one boundary the junction diverges from the germline segment, which might be a read error. The chain couples TRBV10-3 to TRBJ1-5; 7 bases agree with TRBD1. The CDR3 contains 16 residues. Germline V gives CDR1 ENHRY, CDR2 SYGVKD. The CDR3 nucleotides are TGTGCCAGCAGTGACCGGACAGGTCGAGCGAGTCAGCCCCAGCATTTT. Translating gives CASSDRTGRASQPQHF.

In its sample, this clonotype was seen many times. The chain joins TRBV10-2 to TRBJ1-5; no firm D call. The germline V gene has CDR1 WSHSY and CDR2 SAAADI. The CDR3 length is 15 residues. Trimming took off 6 bases at V and 0 bases at J, with 12 bases between the two ends. In nucleotides, the CDR3 is TGCGCCAGCAGCCCCCCGCTTTATAGCAATCAGCCCCAGCATTTT. This codes for CASSPPLYSNQPQHF.

There are a few counts of this clonotype. The gene calls are TRBV25-1 and TRBJ1-4, with D possibly TRBD1 on 5 matching bases. In germline, CDR1 is MGHDK, CDR2 SYGVNS. This CDR3 is built from 13 residues. For the CDR3, the DNA is TGTGCTAGAGTGCAGAGGGGTGATGAAAAACTGTTTTTT. Its translation is CARVQRGDEKLFF. Full variable domain (outside the CDR3, taken from reference TRBV25-1 and TRBJ1-4): EADIYQTPRYLVIGTGKKITLECSQTMGHDKMYWYQQDPGMELHLIHYSYGVNSTEKGDLSSESTVSRIRTEHFPLTLESARPSHTSQYLCARVQRGDEKLFFGSGTQLSVL.

V and J are TRBV4-1 and TRBJ2-7; 9 bases agree with TRBD2. The germline V gene has CDR1 MGHRA and CDR2 YSYEKL. The CDR3 spans 14 residues. Trimming cost V 4 bases and J 5 bases; bases outside gene matches: 6. This CDR3 is CASSRSGRTHEQYF. The CDR3 DNA reads TGCGCCAGCAGCCGTAGCGGGAGAACCCACGAGCAGTACTTC.

This clonotype was observed once. A much bigger clone sits one base away, suggesting this may be a read error. The V call is TRBV2, the J call TRBJ1-1; possibly TRBD1 for D (5 bases). The CDR3 runs 15 residues. V lost 3 bases, J lost 4 bases, and 15 bases lay in between. From germline, CDR1 is SNHLY and CDR2 FYNNEI. In DNA, the CDR3 is TGTGCCAGCAGTGACGGGGCAGGGCCGGGCACTGAAGCTTTCTTT. It is translated as CASSDGAGPGTEAFF.

Turning to this clonotype: At one end, the junction sequence differs from germline, possibly due to a read error. CDR3 sequence (DNA): TGTGCCATCAGTCCCCTCGTAGTAGGGTCCTACGAGCAGTACTTC. It specifies CAISPLVVGSYEQYF. The chain links TRBV12-3 or TRBV12-4 to TRBJ2-7; D is unclear. The CDR3 has 15 amino acids.